The 7 T cell receptor beta chains below all came from one sample that was sequenced in a study of shared clonotypes between healthy human individuals. Sequencing was performed with immunoSEQ multiplex PCR; in TCRdb, only in-frame clones are kept and a portion is missing. The repertoire has roughly 2,000,000 clones, about 95% of them found once; the top ten carry 0.95% to 1.5%. Naivety among CD8 cells was defined by CD45RO negativity and positive CCR7 selection, thereby excluding terminally differentiated effector memory CD45RA+ cells. Source material: naive CD8+ T cells sorted from blood. These receptors came from a man younger than 30 in good health.

The chain employs TRBV15 and TRBJ2-7, with TRBD2 matching over 7 bases. With V trimmed by 1 base and J by 7 bases, 7 bases remained unmatched. There are 14 residues in the CDR3. The V gene's germline CDR1 is LNHNV and CDR2 YYDKDF (reference sequence). CDR3: CATSRGGGGLEQYF. DNA of the CDR3: TGTGCCACCAGCAGAGGCGGGGGAGGTCTGGAGCAGTACTTC.

The rearrangement uses TRBV5-4 and TRBJ2-2; 9 bases line up with TRBD1. This CDR3 is built from 14 residues. V dropped 2 bases and J dropped 7; count of bases not matched to a gene: 3. CDR1 is SGHNT, CDR2 YYREEE, per germline (reference sequence). CDR3 sequence reads: CASSFTGGIGELFF. CDR3 bases: TGTGCCAGCAGCTTTACAGGGGGCATCGGGGAGCTGTTTTTT.

Only one count was recorded for this clone. The chain links TRBV9 to TRBJ1-1; TRBD1 is a possible D gene (5 bases). Germline CDR1 reads SGDLS; CDR2 reads YYNGEE. This CDR3 region has 14 residues. The V gene lost 4 bases and the J gene lost 0 bases, with 10 bases spanning the gap. The CDR3 nucleotides are TGTGCCAGCAGCCCCCGACAGCTGAACACTGAAGCTTTCTTT. Translated, it gives CASSPRQLNTEAFF. Using reference TRBV9 and TRBJ1-1 for the parts outside the CDR3, the full variable domain is DSGVTQTPKHLITATGQRVTLRCSPRSGDLSVYWYQQSLDQGLQFLIQYYNGEERAKGNILERFSAQQFPDLHSELNLSSLELGDSALYFCASSPRQLNTEAFFGQGTRLTVV.

As for this clone: This sample includes further DNA sequences coding for the same CDR3. J is TRBJ2-1 and V is TRBV9, with unresolved D. The germline gives CDR1 SGDLS, CDR2 YYNGEE. The CDR3 is made up of 15 amino acids. Deletions cut 0 bases from V and 4 bases from J, with 11 bases between. The CDR3 DNA sequence: TGTGCCAGCAGCGTAGAAGGAGTCCTATACAATGAGCAGTTCTTC. This sequence encodes CASSVEGVLYNEQFF.

The genes are TRBV5-5 and TRBJ2-7; TRBD1 agrees at 11 bases. CDR3 length: 15 amino acids. Germline assignment: CDR1 SGHKS and CDR2 YYEKEE (reference sequence). With 5 bases clipped from V and 4 bases from J, the junction kept 8 bases outside the gene matches. In DNA form, the CDR3 reads TGTGCCAGCAGTTCACCGGGACAGGGGGTGTACGAGCAGTACTTC. As protein: CASSSPGQGVYEQYF.

The chain joins TRBV6-1 to TRBJ2-1; D unresolved. The CDR3 has 17 residues. Trimming took 3 bases from V and 0 from J, leaving 15 bases between them. Germline lookup yields CDR1 MNHNS and CDR2 SASEGT. CDR3 sequence (DNA): TGTGCCAGCAGTGATTCTATGGACGTCCCCTCCTACAATGAGCAGTTCTTC. Translating gives CASSDSMDVPSYNEQFF.

The chain is built from TRBV30 and TRBJ1-5; a possible D gene is TRBD1 (5 bases). In germline, CDR1 is GTSNPN, CDR2 SVGIG (reference sequence). This CDR3 has 13 amino acids. Trimming removed 1 base from V and 7 bases from J, with 11 bases in between. The CDR3 is CAWSDLGGQPQHF. In nucleotides, the CDR3 is TGTGCCTGGAGTGATCTCGGGGGGCAGCCCCAGCATTTT.